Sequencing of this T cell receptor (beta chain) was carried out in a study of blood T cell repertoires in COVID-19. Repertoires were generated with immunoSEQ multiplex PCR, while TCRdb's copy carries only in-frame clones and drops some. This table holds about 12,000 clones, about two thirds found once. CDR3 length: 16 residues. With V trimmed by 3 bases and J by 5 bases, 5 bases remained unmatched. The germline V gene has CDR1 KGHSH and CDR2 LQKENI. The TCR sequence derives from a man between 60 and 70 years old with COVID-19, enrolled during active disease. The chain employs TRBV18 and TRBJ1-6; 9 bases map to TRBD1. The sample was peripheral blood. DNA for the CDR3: TGTGCCAGCTCACCCTGGGACAGGGACGATAATTCACCCCTCCACTTT. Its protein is CASSPWDRDDNSPLHF.